Listed below are T cell receptor beta chains from one sample, sequenced in a study of blood T cells in healthy people across ages. From the 5' RACE reads, TCRdb called clonotypes with MiXCR, one entry per CDR3 protein. Among more than 1 million distinct CDR3 sequences, 35% to 50% were seen once, and the ten largest hold over 15%. Specimen: blood. The source is a woman aged 55-75 years in good health. The CDR3 runs from the conserved cysteine through the conserved F or W. A D gene is named only where the DNA matches it firmly. Where a row states a size, it is once, few, many or the class of an expanded clone; other rows omit it.

TRBD2	TRBV27	TRBJ2-2	few	TGTGCCAGCAGTTTATTTGGGGGGAGGGCCTTTGTCGGGGAGCTGTTTTTT	CASSLFGGRAFVGELFF
-	TRBV3-1	TRBJ2-5	-	TGTGCCAGCAGCCAACATAGGGAGGAGACCCAGTACTTC	CASSQHREETQYF
-	TRBV10-2	TRBJ2-7	-	TGCGCCAGCAGTGATCCAAGGCAGGTCTTCTACGAGCAGTACTTC	CASSDPRQVFYEQYF
-	TRBV13	TRBJ2-7	few	TGTGCCAGCAGCTTAGGACGGGGAGTCGGCTACGAGCAGTACTTC	CASSLGRGVGYEQYF
TRBD2	TRBV5-1	TRBJ2-7	few	TGCGCCAGCAGCTGGACTAGCGGGAGCGCGTACGAGCAGTACTTC	CASSWTSGSAYEQYF
-	TRBV12-1	TRBJ2-7	-	TGTGCCAGCAGCTGTTGGACAGGGTCGACCTACGAGCAGTACTTC	CASSCWTGSTYEQYF
-	TRBV7-2	TRBJ1-6	-	TGTGCCAGCAGCTTAGGGGCAGGATCACCCCTCCACTTT	CASSLGAGSPLHF
-	TRBV15	TRBJ2-5	-	TGTGCCACCCCCGGGTCCCGGGACAACCAAGAGACCCAGTACTTC	CATPGSRDNQETQYF
TRBD2	TRBV7-2	TRBJ2-1	few	TGTGCCAGCAGCTCGGGAGGACTCCAAATCTACAATGAGCAGTTCTTC	CASSSGGLQIYNEQFF
-	TRBV5-1	TRBJ1-2	-	TGCGCCAGCAGCTTGGGAGGCCAGGATGGCTCTGGCTACACCTTC	CASSLGGQDGSGYTF
-	TRBV29-1	TRBJ2-1	-	TGCAGCGGAAGGGGCAGGGCCGATTTAGATGAGCAGTTCTTC	CSGRGRADLDEQFF
-	TRBV15	TRBJ1-2	few	TGTGCCACCAGCAGACATGACACCTTTAACTATGGCTACACCTTC	CATSRHDTFNYGYTF
TRBD2	TRBV3-1	TRBJ2-1	few	TGTGCCAGCAGCCAACCGAAGGGACTAGCGGGAGAAGCTGAGCAGTTCTTC	CASSQPKGLAGEAEQFF
-	TRBV15	TRBJ2-5	-	TGTGCCACCAGCAGAGATCGAGGTACTAGTCAGCAGTGGACCCAGTACTTC	CATSRDRGTSQQWTQYF
-	TRBV10-3	TRBJ2-1	few	TGTGCCATCAGTAAGGGGGGCAGTGAGCAGTTCTTC	CAISKGGSEQFF
-	TRBV12-3/TRBV12-4	TRBJ2-3	few	TGTGCCAGCACTCCACGGGACGGTTATACGCAGTATTTT	CASTPRDGYTQYF
-	TRBV7-8	TRBJ2-1	many	TGTGCCAGCAGCCCGGATTCGCGAGCCGCCTACAATGAGCAGTTCTTC	CASSPDSRAAYNEQFF
TRBD2	TRBV19	TRBJ2-1	-	TGTGCCAGTAGTATAGCACTAGCGGTCCCCTACAATGAGCAGTTCTTC	CASSIALAVPYNEQFF
TRBD1	TRBV28	TRBJ2-1	-	TGTGCCAGCGCCCACAGGGGCAATGAGCAGTTCTTC	CASAHRGNEQFF
TRBD1	TRBV27	TRBJ1-1	once	TGTGCCAGCAGTTTTGGGACAGGGAGGACTGAAGCTTTCTTT	CASSFGTGRTEAFF
TRBD1	TRBV29-1	TRBJ2-7	few	TGCAGCGTTGAATTGTCGGTAACAGGGGCCTCCTACGAGCAGTACTTC	CSVELSVTGASYEQYF
TRBD1	TRBV20-1	TRBJ1-4	-	TGCAGTGCTAGAGGACAGGGTAATGAAAAACTGTTTTTT	CSARGQGNEKLFF
TRBD1	TRBV5-1	TRBJ2-7	few	TGCGCCAGCGCGGACAGGGGGCGAGGATACGAGCAGTACTTC	CASADRGRGYEQYF
TRBD2	TRBV7-2	TRBJ2-7	-	TGTGCCAGCAGCTCCTTAGCGGGAGAGAGGTACGAGCAGTACTTC	CASSSLAGERYEQYF
TRBD1	TRBV7-8	TRBJ1-4	-	TGTGCCAGCAGCCTGAGGGACAGTAATGAAAAACTGTTTTTT	CASSLRDSNEKLFF
-	TRBV9	TRBJ2-1	few	TGTGCCAGCAGCGTAGGGAGGTCAGCCCCCAATGAGCAGTTCTTC	CASSVGRSAPNEQFF
TRBD2	TRBV20-1	TRBJ2-3	-	TGCAGTGCTAGATCGGGAGGACTAGCGGGGGGCACAGATACGCAGTATTTT	CSARSGGLAGGTDTQYF
TRBD2	TRBV5-5	TRBJ2-3	-	TGTGCCAGCAGCGGACTAGCGGGAGGGTTGACAGATACGCAGTATTTT	CASSGLAGGLTDTQYF
TRBD2	TRBV18	TRBJ2-7	few	TGTGCCAGCTCACCGACTAGCGTCTACGAGCAGTACTTC	CASSPTSVYEQYF
-	TRBV28	TRBJ2-1	-	TGTGCCAGCAGTATTGGACAGCCCTACCACTACAATGAGCAGTTCTTC	CASSIGQPYHYNEQFF
-	TRBV7-9	TRBJ1-3	-	TGTGCCAGCAACCATTTCCAGGGCTCTGGAAACACCATATATTTT	CASNHFQGSGNTIYF
-	TRBV5-1	TRBJ2-7	-	TGCGCCAGCAGCACAGATTACAATGAGCAGTACTTC	CASSTDYNEQYF